Detailed here is one T cell receptor beta chain. Its target is unknown. This specimen comes from a study of T cells expressing NK-cell markers. Study-level information: Sorted CD3+CD56-NKG2C+, CD3+CD56+NKG2C+ and CD3+CD56+NKG2C- T cells supplied the TCR beta repertoires. Overall study results and limits: Dominant NKG2C+ clonotypes accounted for roughly 1.0-8% of CD8+ T cells in a handful of donors. The study did not resolve the HCMV specificity of expanded NKG2C+ T cell clones.

From its re-call of the 5' RACE reads, TCRdb lists each CDR3 protein once, without DNA. In total, the table holds approximately 460,000 distinct CDR3 sequences. Sequencing was carried out using blood T cells: a sorted CD56 or NKG2C T cell subset, CD4+ or CD8+ T cells, or bulk PBMC T cells (not recorded which). This receptor was taken from a woman aged 18 to 75 in good health.

The CDR3 region is CASSLIETQYF. The chain recombines TRBV7-2 with TRBJ2-5. Per the germline V gene, CDR1 is SGHTA and CDR2 is FQGNSA. This CDR3 is built from 11 residues.